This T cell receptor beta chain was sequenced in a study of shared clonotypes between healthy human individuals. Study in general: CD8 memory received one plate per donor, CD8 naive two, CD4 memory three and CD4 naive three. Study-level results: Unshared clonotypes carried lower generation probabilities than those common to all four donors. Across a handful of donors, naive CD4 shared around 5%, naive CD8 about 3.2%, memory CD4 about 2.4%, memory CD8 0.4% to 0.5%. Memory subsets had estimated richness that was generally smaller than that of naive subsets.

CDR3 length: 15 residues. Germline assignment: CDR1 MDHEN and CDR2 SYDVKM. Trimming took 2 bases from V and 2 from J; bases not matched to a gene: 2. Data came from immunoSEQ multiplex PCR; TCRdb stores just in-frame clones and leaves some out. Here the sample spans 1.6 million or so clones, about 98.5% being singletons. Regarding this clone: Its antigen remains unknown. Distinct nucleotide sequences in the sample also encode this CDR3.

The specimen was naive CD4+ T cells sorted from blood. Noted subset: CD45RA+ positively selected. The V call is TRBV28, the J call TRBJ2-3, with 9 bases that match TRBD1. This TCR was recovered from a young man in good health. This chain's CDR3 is CASSLGTGFTDTQYF. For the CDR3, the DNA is TGTGCCAGCAGTTTAGGGACAGGGTTCACAGATACGCAGTATTTT.